The rows below give T cell receptor beta chains drawn from one sample of a study of cytomegalovirus exposure and HLA in healthy donors. Some clones are missing from TCRdb's copy, which holds only in-frame ones; the method was immunoSEQ multiplex PCR. The repertoire consists of 150,000 to 200,000 clones, with roughly four fifths occurring once and the leading ten covering around 1.7%. Material for sequencing was PBMCs. These receptors all come from a woman between 18 and 29 years old in good health and CMV-seronegative. CDR3s include the opening cysteine and the closing phenylalanine or tryptophan. D genes are given only for firm matches. Some rows have no size entry. The others give once, few or many, or a class for an expanded clone.

TRBJ1-1 NA NA TRBV2 CASIGEQADTEAFF TGTGCCAGCATAGGAGAACAGGCGGACACTGAAGCTTTCTTT
TRBJ2-3 TRBD2 NA TRBV7-2 CASSLWGGGTDTQYF TGTGCCAGCAGCTTATGGGGAGGGGGCACAGATACGCAGTATTTT
TRBJ2-1 NA NA TRBV7-9 CASSRERRVYNEQFF TGTGCCAGCAGCCGCGAACGGCGGGTCTACAATGAGCAGTTCTTC
TRBJ1-3 TRBD1 NA TRBV5-1 CASSPTDRGLGTTGNTIYF TGCGCCAGCAGCCCGACGGACAGGGGGCTTGGGACGACTGGAAACACCATATATTTT
TRBJ2-1 NA NA TRBV15 CATSRVGRPIDYTDYNEQFF TGTGCCACCAGCAGAGTCGGGCGACCAATAGACTATACGGACTACAATGAGCAGTTCTTC
TRBJ2-2 NA NA TRBV10-1 CASRGGYTGELFF TGCGCCAGCAGAGGAGGATACACCGGGGAGCTGTTTTTT
TRBJ1-5 TRBD1 NA TRBV11-3 CASSFGTELNQPQHF TGTGCCAGCAGCTTCGGGACAGAGCTCAATCAGCCCCAGCATTTT
TRBJ1-1 TRBD1 NA TRBV7-9 CASSLGQGMNTEAFF TGTGCCAGCAGCTTAGGACAGGGGATGAACACTGAAGCTTTCTTT
TRBJ1-2 TRBD1 NA TRBV11-3 CASSLGGGGNYGYTF TGTGCCAGCAGCTTAGGAGGGGGCGGAAACTATGGCTACACCTTC
TRBJ1-4 TRBD1 NA TRBV9 CASSPNPDRGGEKLFF TGTGCCAGCAGCCCCAACCCGGACAGGGGGGGTGAAAAACTGTTTTTT
TRBJ2-5 TRBD1 NA TRBV6-5 CASSDNRGRETQYF TGTGCCAGCAGTGATAACAGGGGGCGAGAGACCCAGTACTTC
TRBJ2-1 TRBD1 NA TRBV10-1 CASSPRDRAFNEQFF TGCGCCAGCAGTCCCCGGGACAGGGCCTTCAATGAGCAGTTCTTC
TRBJ1-2 NA once TRBV4-1 CASSLLRTVSFIYGYTF TGCGCCAGCAGCCTACTGAGGACAGTGTCTTTTATTTATGGCTACACCTTC
TRBJ1-2 TRBD1 NA TRBV4-3 CASSPDFDRVGGYTF TGCGCCAGCAGCCCCGACTTTGACAGGGTCGGTGGCTACACCTTC
TRBJ2-3 TRBD1 NA TRBV7-2 CASTRGRGRGGDTQYF TGTGCCAGCACCCGGGGCAGGGGGCGGGGTGGGGATACGCAGTATTTT
TRBJ2-7 TRBD2 NA TRBV7-2 CASSLGRGGREQYF TGTGCCAGCAGCTTAGGGCGGGGGGGACGCGAGCAGTACTTC
TRBJ2-5 TRBD2 NA TRBV27 CASGGLAGSMETQYF TGTGCCAGTGGGGGACTAGCGGGGTCCATGGAGACCCAGTACTTC
TRBJ1-2 NA NA TRBV18 CASSPPGDRSRGYTF TGTGCCAGCTCACCCCCCGGCGACAGGAGTAGGGGCTACACCTTC
TRBJ2-5 NA NA TRBV7-9 CSSSLEGAVKETQYF TGTTCCAGCAGCTTAGAAGGGGCGGTAAAAGAGACCCAGTACTTC
TRBJ1-1 NA NA TRBV14 CASSQFGSEHTEAFF TGTGCCAGCAGCCAGTTCGGCAGCGAACACACTGAAGCTTTCTTT
TRBJ1-1 TRBD1 NA TRBV30 CAWSSGTGNTEAFF TGTGCCTGGAGTTCCGGGACAGGGAACACTGAAGCTTTCTTT
TRBJ2-1 TRBD2 NA TRBV4-2 CASSPAGVNEQFF TGTGCCAGCAGCCCGGCGGGAGTTAATGAGCAGTTCTTC
TRBJ2-1 TRBD2 NA TRBV10-1 CASRGTRADEQFF TGCGCCAGCAGAGGGACTAGAGCCGACGAGCAGTTCTTC
TRBJ1-2 NA NA TRBV2 CASSEGAFNYGYTF TGTGCCAGCAGTGAAGGGGCATTTAACTATGGCTACACCTTC
TRBJ2-1 TRBD2 NA TRBV27 CASSFGLAGADEQFF TGTGCCAGCAGTTTTGGGCTAGCGGGAGCGGATGAGCAGTTCTTC
TRBJ2-1 TRBD2 NA TRBV9 CASSGPISGIPSYNEQFF TGTGCCAGCAGCGGCCCCATTAGCGGGATCCCTTCCTACAATGAGCAGTTCTTC
TRBJ2-5 NA NA TRBV28 CASSAAQRPTQYF TGTGCCAGCAGTGCAGCCCAGCGCCCGACCCAGTACTTC
TRBJ1-4 NA NA TRBV7-9 CASSSQQLATNEKLFF TGTGCCAGCAGCTCACAGCAGTTAGCAACTAATGAAAAACTGTTTTTT
TRBJ2-1 TRBD2 NA TRBV6-4 CASSALSSGEQFF TGTGCCAGCAGTGCTCTGTCTAGCGGAGAGCAGTTCTTC
TRBJ2-2 TRBD1 NA TRBV7-9 CSSSAQGAKQSGELFF TGTTCCAGCAGCGCCCAGGGGGCGAAACAATCCGGGGAGCTGTTTTTT
TRBJ1-5 NA few TRBV7-2 CASSWSIDSNQPQHF TGTGCCAGCAGCTGGTCTATAGATAGCAATCAGCCCCAGCATTTT
TRBJ1-2 NA NA TRBV7-9 CASSLVVAADYGYTF TGTGCCAGCAGCTTAGTGGTGGCGGCAGACTATGGCTACACCTTC
TRBJ1-2 TRBD1 NA TRBV27 CASSLGQGGGYGYTF TGTGCCAGCAGTTTGGGACAGGGTGGGGGCTATGGCTACACCTTC
TRBJ2-5 NA few TRBV7-8 CASSFTSFSVQETQYF TGTGCCAGCAGCTTTACCTCATTTAGTGTCCAAGAGACCCAGTACTTC
TRBJ2-2 NA NA TRBV2 CASSEAYSSSGTGELFF TGTGCCAGCAGTGAAGCGTATTCTAGCAGTGGGACCGGGGAGCTGTTTTTT
TRBJ2-7 NA NA TRBV7-9 CASSTGPSYEQYF TGTGCCAGCAGCACAGGCCCTTCATACGAGCAGTACTTC
TRBJ2-3 NA NA TRBV5-1 CASTRAGTNTDTQYF TGCGCCAGCACTCGAGCGGGGACAAATACAGATACGCAGTATTTT
TRBJ1-5 TRBD1 NA TRBV18 CASSPRDRGNQPQHF TGTGCCAGCTCACCAAGGGACAGGGGGAATCAGCCCCAGCATTTT
TRBJ2-5 TRBD2 NA TRBV5-1 CASSLWGGEETQYF TGCGCCAGCAGCTTGTGGGGAGGGGAAGAGACCCAGTACTTC
TRBJ2-3 TRBD2 NA TRBV2 CASRVAGPTDTQYF TGTGCCAGCAGGGTAGCGGGGCCCACAGATACGCAGTATTTT
TRBJ1-5 NA NA TRBV13 CASSLMGPSSNQPQHF TGTGCCAGCAGCTTGATGGGCCCTTCTAGCAATCAGCCCCAGCATTTT
TRBJ2-6 NA NA TRBV27 CASSLWPIRDNGPRGSGANVLTF TGTGCCAGCAGTTTATGGCCGATCCGGGACAACGGACCCCGGGGCTCTGGGGCCAACGTCCTGACTTTC
TRBJ2-3 TRBD2 NA TRBV11-2 CASGAGGPTDTQYF TGTGCCAGCGGAGCGGGAGGGCCAACAGATACGCAGTATTTT
TRBJ1-2 NA once TRBV28 CASSSTGVNYGYTF TGTGCCAGCAGTTCGACAGGCGTTAACTATGGCTACACCTTC
TRBJ2-1 TRBD2 NA TRBV4-3 CASSRVYSGTSGRGGGNEQFF TGCGCCAGCAGCCGGGTGTACTCCGGGACTAGCGGGAGAGGAGGTGGGAATGAGCAGTTCTTC
TRBJ1-2 NA NA TRBV7-9 CSSSHYPENYGYTF TGTTCCAGCAGCCACTACCCAGAGAACTATGGCTACACCTTC
TRBJ2-1 TRBD2 NA TRBV7-6 CASSLVGSGRAGDEQFF TGTGCCAGCAGCTTAGTGGGTAGCGGGAGGGCGGGAGATGAGCAGTTCTTC
TRBJ2-1 NA NA TRBV28 CASSATGNNEQFF TGTGCCAGCAGTGCGACCGGGAACAATGAGCAGTTCTTC
TRBJ2-5 NA NA TRBV5-1 CASSPPGGYQETQYF TGCGCCAGCAGCCCCCCCGGCGGATACCAAGAGACCCAGTACTTC
TRBJ1-1 NA NA TRBV5-1 CASSIPQGDEAFF TGCGCCAGCAGCATACCACAGGGCGATGAAGCTTTCTTT
TRBJ1-2 NA NA TRBV7-9 CASRREGPTVGYTF TGTGCCAGCCGCCGGGAGGGGCCAACGGTTGGCTACACCTTC
TRBJ1-2 NA NA TRBV5-1 CASSLDRYYGYTF TGCGCCAGCAGCTTGGACAGGTACTATGGCTACACCTTC
TRBJ2-7 NA NA TRBV5-1 CASSLSGYVYEQYF TGCGCCAGCAGCTTGTCCGGGTACGTGTACGAGCAGTACTTC
TRBJ2-4 TRBD2 NA TRBV28 CASSGTGLAGGWRDIQYF TGTGCCAGCAGTGGCACGGGACTAGCGGGAGGGTGGCGTGACATTCAGTACTTC
TRBJ2-3 TRBD2 NA TRBV19 CASSILRSGAYTDTQYF TGTGCCAGTAGTATCCTTCGGAGCGGGGCTTACACAGATACGCAGTATTTT